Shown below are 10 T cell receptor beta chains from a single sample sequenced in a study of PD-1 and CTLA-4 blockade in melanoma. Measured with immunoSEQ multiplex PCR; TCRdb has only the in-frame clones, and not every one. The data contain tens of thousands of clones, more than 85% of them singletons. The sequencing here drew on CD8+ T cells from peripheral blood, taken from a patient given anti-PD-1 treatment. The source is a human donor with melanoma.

CDR3 loop: CASSPQGYFYEQYF. The CDR3 DNA reads TGTGCCAGCTCACCTCAGGGTTACTTCTACGAGCAGTACTTC. V and J are TRBV18 and TRBJ2-7; possible D gene TRBD1, 5 bases. Germline CDR1 reads KGHSH; CDR2 reads LQKENI. The CDR3 contains 14 residues. The V end was cut by 3 bases, the J end by 3 bases, with 12 bases between. Based on the CDR3 plus reference TRBV18 and TRBJ2-7, the full variable domain is NAGVMQNPRHLVRRRGQEARLRCSPMKGHSHVYWYRQLPEEGLKFMVYLQKENIIDESGMPKERFSAEFPKEGPSILRIQQVVRGDSAAYFCASSPQGYFYEQYFGPGTRLTVT.

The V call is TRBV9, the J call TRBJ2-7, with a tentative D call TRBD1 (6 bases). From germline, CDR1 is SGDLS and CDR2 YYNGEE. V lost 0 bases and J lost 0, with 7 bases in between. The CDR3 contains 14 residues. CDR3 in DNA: TGTGCCAGCAGCGTAGGGACAGTCTCCTACGAGCAGTACTTC. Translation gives CASSVGTVSYEQYF.

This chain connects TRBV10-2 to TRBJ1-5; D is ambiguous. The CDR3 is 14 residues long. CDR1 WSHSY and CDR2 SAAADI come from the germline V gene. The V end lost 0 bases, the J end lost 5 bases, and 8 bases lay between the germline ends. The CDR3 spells CASSESTGDQPQHF. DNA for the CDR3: TGCGCCAGCAGTGAGTCCACGGGAGATCAGCCCCAGCATTTT.

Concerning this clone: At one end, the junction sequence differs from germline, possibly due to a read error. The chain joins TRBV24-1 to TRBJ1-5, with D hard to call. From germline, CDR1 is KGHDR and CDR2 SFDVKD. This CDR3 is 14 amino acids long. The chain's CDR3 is CATGDFQANQPQHF. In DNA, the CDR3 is TGTGCCACCGGTGATTTCCAGGCTAATCAGCCCCAGCATTTT.

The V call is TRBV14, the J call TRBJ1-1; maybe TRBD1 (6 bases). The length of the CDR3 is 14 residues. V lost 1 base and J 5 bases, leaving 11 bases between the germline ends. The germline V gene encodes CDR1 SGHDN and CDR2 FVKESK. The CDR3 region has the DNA TGTGCCAGCAGCCAAGTGGGGGGGCTGACTGAAGCTTTCTTT. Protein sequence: CASSQVGGLTEAFF.

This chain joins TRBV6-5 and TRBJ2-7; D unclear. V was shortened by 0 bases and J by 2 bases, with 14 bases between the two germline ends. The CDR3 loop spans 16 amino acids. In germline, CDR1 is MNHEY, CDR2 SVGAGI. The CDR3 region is CASSYSKAHSTYEQYF. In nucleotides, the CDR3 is TGTGCCAGCAGTTACTCGAAAGCTCACAGTACCTACGAGCAGTACTTC.

The CDR3 region has the DNA TGCGCCAGCAGTGGAGCGGGGGATACGCAGTATTTT. Translated: CASSGAGDTQYF. V is TRBV10-1 and J is TRBJ2-3; 7 bases match TRBD2. In germline, CDR1 is WNHNN, CDR2 SYGVQD (reference sequence). This CDR3 contains 12 residues. The trim removed 4 bases at V and 6 bases at J, leaving 1 base unmatched.

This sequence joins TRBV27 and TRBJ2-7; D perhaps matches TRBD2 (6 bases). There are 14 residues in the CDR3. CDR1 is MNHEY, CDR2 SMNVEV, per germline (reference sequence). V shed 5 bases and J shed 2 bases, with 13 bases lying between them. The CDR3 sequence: CASSGFGGTYEQYF. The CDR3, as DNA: TGTGCCAGCAGTGGTTTTGGGGGGACCTACGAGCAGTACTTC.

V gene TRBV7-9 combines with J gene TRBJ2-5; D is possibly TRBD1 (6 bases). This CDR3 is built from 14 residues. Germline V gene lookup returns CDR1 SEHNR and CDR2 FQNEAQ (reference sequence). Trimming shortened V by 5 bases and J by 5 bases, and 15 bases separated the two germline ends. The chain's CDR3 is CASSPRTVTETQYF. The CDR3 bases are TGTGCCAGCAGCCCCCGGACAGTAACGGAGACCCAGTACTTC.

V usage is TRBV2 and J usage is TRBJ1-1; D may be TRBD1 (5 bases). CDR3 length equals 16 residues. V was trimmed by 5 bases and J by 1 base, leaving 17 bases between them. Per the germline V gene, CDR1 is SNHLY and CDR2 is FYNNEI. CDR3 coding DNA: TGTGCCAGCAGTTCTATGGGGGATACGGCGAACACTGAAGCTTTCTTT. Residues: CASSSMGDTANTEAFF.